This T cell receptor beta chain is drawn from a study of OX40 agonist ivuxolimab in advanced cancers. On the study more broadly: At just under 85% male, the cohort had a mean age of about 60 years, ranging from about 23 to 80.

The CDR3 runs to 13 residues. The V gene lost 1 base and the J gene lost 4 bases, with 7 bases spanning the gap. Germline CDR1 is LNHNV and CDR2 is YYDKDF (reference sequence). Drawing of blood for sampling happened at baseline, at cycle 4 day 1, and at cycle 7 day 1. Repertoires were generated with immunoSEQ multiplex PCR, while TCRdb's copy carries only in-frame clones and drops some. Of approximately 25,000 clones listed, roughly 90% are singletons. The count of this clone is one. The chain is built from TRBV15 and TRBJ1-1, with a possible D match to TRBD1 (5 bases). The sample here was CD4+ or CD8+ T cells sorted from blood, taken in a trial of the OX40 agonist ivuxolimab. The sequence derives from an adult with an advanced solid tumor such as melanoma, head and neck, liver or kidney cancer. CDR3 protein: CATSRVRGTEAFF. Written as DNA, the CDR3 is TGTGCCACCAGCAGAGTAAGGGGCACTGAAGCTTTCTTT.